The 23 T cell receptor beta chains presented below share a single source sample, sequenced in a study of blood T cell repertoires in COVID-19 (dated by TCRdb to about 2020). Preparation of the library involved the immunoSEQ multiplex PCR assay. The clones in this table, taken by TCRdb from immuneACCESS, are in-frame only. Not every clone is retained; where verified, under half of the shortfall comes from an unresolved V gene, and the cause of the rest is unknown. This sample is represented by roughly 75,000 clones; about 74% of them were singletons. Together, the top ten hold 2.6% of the sample. Sequenced: peripheral blood. The receptors derive from a human donor with acute or convalescent COVID-19. The donor label of this sample is uncertain.

This clone was counted between two and nine times. The chain combines TRBV6-5 with TRBJ1-1, with D maybe TRBD1 (6 bases). V was pared by 6 bases and J by 5 bases, with 7 bases between. Germline CDR1 reads MNHEY; CDR2 reads SVGAGI. The CDR3 consists of 11 residues. The chain's CDR3 is CASSQGTEAFF. The CDR3 DNA sequence: TGTGCCAGCAGCCAGGGGACTGAAGCTTTCTTT.

The chain carries TRBV10-3 and TRBJ1-2, with D perhaps matching TRBD1 (5 bases). CDR3 length equals 15 residues. The germline CDR1 and CDR2 sequences are ENHRY and SYGVKD. Trimming pared 7 bases from V and 3 bases from J, leaving 18 bases between. The CDR3 sequence: CAIKGVLSRDYGYTF. The DNA of the CDR3 is TGTGCCATCAAAGGGGTTTTAAGTAGGGACTATGGCTACACCTTC.

This clone showed up just a few times. The chain carries TRBV5-8 and TRBJ2-7; no clear D gene. The CDR3 consists of 12 residues. Germline V gene data show CDR1 as SGHTS and CDR2 as YDEGEE. The V end lost 3 bases, the J end lost 2 bases, and 6 bases lay between the germline ends. The CDR3 DNA reads as TGTGCCAGCAGCTGGCTAGCCTACGAGCAGTACTTC. Amino acids: CASSWLAYEQYF.

The chain couples TRBV6-2 or TRBV6-3 to TRBJ2-2; 10 bases line up with TRBD2. V gave up 5 bases and J gave up 6 bases; unmatched junction bases: 18. The germline gives CDR1 MNHEY, CDR2 SVGEGT. The length of the CDR3 is 19 residues. The CDR3 region has the DNA TGTGCCAGCAGTACCTCTCCCTCGGGGCTAGCGGGAGACTCCGGGGAGCTGTTTTTT. Residues: CASSTSPSGLAGDSGELFF.

This clone was counted only a few times. The chain carries TRBV6-5 and TRBJ2-2, with 9 bases lining up with TRBD1. Trimming took 5 bases from V and 7 from J; bases not matched to a gene: 5. Germline-derived CDR1 and CDR2 are MNHEY and SVGAGI. This CDR3 comprises 14 residues. CDR3 amino acids: CASSPGTGFGELFF. The CDR3 DNA follows: TGTGCCAGCAGTCCCGGGACAGGGTTCGGGGAGCTGTTTTTT.

The J gene is TRBJ2-5, the V gene TRBV6-2 or TRBV6-3; 10 bases line up with TRBD2. The CDR3 sequence is 15 residues long. Germline V gene lookup returns CDR1 MNHEY and CDR2 SVGEGT. The V gene end was trimmed by 5 bases and the J gene end by 7 bases; junction bases not matched to a gene: 10. The CDR3: CASSKLAGEGGTQYF. As DNA, the CDR3 is TGTGCCAGCAGTAAGCTAGCGGGAGAGGGCGGGACCCAGTACTTC.

This clone was observed a few times. V and J are TRBV6-6 and TRBJ1-6, with 12 bases identical to TRBD1. From germline, CDR1 is MNHNY and CDR2 SVGAGI (reference sequence). The V segment lost 6 bases and the J segment 9 bases; nucleotides outside the gene matches: 6. CDR3 length: 15 amino acids. The CDR3 region is CASSPGQGASSPLHF. The CDR3 region has the DNA TGTGCCAGCAGCCCGGGACAGGGGGCAAGTTCACCCCTCCACTTT.

This clone was seen once. This rearrangement joins TRBV10-3 to TRBJ1-2; D gene ambiguous. The germline CDR1 and CDR2 sequences are ENHRY and SYGVKD. The CDR3 has 14 residues. Trimming removed 3 bases from V and 4 bases from J, with 12 bases in between. The CDR3 coding sequence is TGTGCCATCAGTGAAGAGGCATTTCGCTATGGCTACACCTTC. This codes for CAISEEAFRYGYTF.

This chain connects TRBV24-1 to TRBJ1-1, with D perhaps TRBD1 (6 bases). Between the trimmed V and J ends, which lost 10 bases and 8 bases, there was a span of 16 bases. This CDR3 region has 12 residues. The germline CDR1 and CDR2 sequences are KGHDR and SFDVKD. The CDR3 DNA reads TGTGCCACGGGCTCAATGACAGGAGAAGCTTTCTTT. Protein sequence: CATGSMTGEAFF.

The J gene is TRBJ2-5, the V gene TRBV7-2; 8 bases are a match to TRBD2. The V gene's germline CDR1 is SGHTA and CDR2 FQGNSA. V shed 2 bases, J shed 5 bases, and the junction held 7 bases outside the gene matches. The CDR3 loop spans 15 amino acids. Written as DNA, the CDR3 is TGTGCCAGCAGCTTAAGAAGCGGGAGCGGCGAGACCCAGTACTTC. The encoded protein is CASSLRSGSGETQYF.

This sequence joins TRBV29-1 and TRBJ1-2; D not resolved. Germline V gene sequence: CDR1 SQVTM, CDR2 ANQGSEA. CDR3 length: 14 residues. V lost 2 bases, J lost 6 bases, and 16 bases lay in between. CDR3 bases: TGCAGCGTTGAACCCGACGTTGGGAGTGATGGCTACACCTTC. Translated: CSVEPDVGSDGYTF.

The rearrangement joins TRBV7-2 to TRBJ2-1; 11 positions agree with TRBD1. Trimming took 6 bases from V and 3 from J; bases not matched to a gene: 4. CDR1 SGHTA and CDR2 FQGNSA come from the germline V gene. The CDR3 contains 15 residues. The CDR3 region has the DNA TGTGCCAGCAGACGGACAGGGGGCATCTACAATGAGCAGTTCTTC. Amino acids: CASRRTGGIYNEQFF. Supplemented by reference TRBV7-2 and TRBJ2-1, the full variable domain reads GAGVSQSPSNKVTEKGKDVELRCDPISGHTALYWYRQSLGQGLEFLIYFQGNSAPDKSGLPSDRFSAERTGGSVSTLTIQRTQQEDSAVYLCASRRTGGIYNEQFFGPGTRLTVL.

The V call is TRBV11-3, the J call TRBJ2-6; no clear D. Germline lookup yields CDR1 SGHNT and CDR2 YENEEA. The CDR3 is 15 residues long. V was clipped by 5 bases and J by 4 bases, with 12 bases between them. The CDR3 nucleotides read TGTGCCAGCAGCCCCCGACTGGCGGGGGCCAACGTCCTGACTTTC. This encodes CASSPRLAGANVLTF.

The chain links TRBV3-1 (or the pseudogene TRBV3-2) to TRBJ2-5; D might be TRBD1 (6 bases). The CDR3 covers 16 residues. V lost 6 bases to trimming and J lost 4 bases, with 21 bases between them. Germline V gene data show CDR1 as LGHDT and CDR2 as YNNKEL (reference sequence). CDR3 sequence reads: CASSPGVGGKGETQYF. DNA of the CDR3: TGTGCCAGCAGTCCCGGTGTAGGGGGAAAGGGAGAGACCCAGTACTTC.

This clone was detected a few times. This sequence joins TRBV27 and TRBJ2-1; 7 bases line up with TRBD2. The CDR3 length is 14 residues. Germline trimming cut 4 bases from V and 5 bases from J; bases unmatched to any gene: 5. Germline V gives CDR1 MNHEY, CDR2 SMNVEV (reference sequence). In DNA form, the CDR3 reads TGTGCCAGCAGTTCAGCGGGAATTCACAATGAGCAGTTCTTC. Its protein product is CASSSAGIHNEQFF.

The V call is TRBV5-1, the J call TRBJ1-1; 7 nucleotides match TRBD1. The trim removed 0 bases at V and 5 bases at J, leaving 10 bases unmatched. Germline-derived CDR1 and CDR2 are SGHRS and YFSETQ. The CDR3 is 16 residues long. The CDR3 loop is CASSLAGTGARTEAFF. CDR3 bases: TGCGCCAGCAGCTTGGCCGGAACAGGGGCCAGGACTGAAGCTTTCTTT. Full variable domain (outside the CDR3, taken from reference TRBV5-1 and TRBJ1-1): KAGVTQTPRYLIKTRGQQVTLSCSPISGHRSVSWYQQTPGQGLQFLFEYFSETQRNKGNFPGRFSGRQFSNSRSEMNVSTLELGDSALYLCASSLAGTGARTEAFFGQGTRLTVV.

The chain has TRBV7-2 and TRBJ1-2; 7 nucleotides match TRBD1. The junction had 9 bases not matched to a gene; V was cut back by 5 bases and J by 6 bases. The CDR3 has 14 amino acids. Germline CDR1 SGHTA, CDR2 FQGNSA. CDR3 region: CASSLGGQPDGYTF. For the CDR3, the DNA is TGTGCCAGCAGCCTAGGGGGACAGCCCGATGGCTACACCTTC.

The V call is TRBV19, the J call TRBJ1-5; TRBD1 matches at 9 bases. The germline V gene has CDR1 LNHDA and CDR2 SQIVND (reference sequence). J lost 7 bases, V lost 7 bases, and 8 bases had no gene match. The CDR3 spans 14 residues. The CDR3 protein is CASTPQGAQQPQHF. CDR3 bases: TGTGCCAGTACCCCACAGGGGGCACAGCAGCCCCAGCATTTT.

Only a few counts were recorded for this clone. This chain connects TRBV7-2 to TRBJ2-1; TRBD2 aligns across 8 bases. Germline V lookup: CDR1 SGHTA, CDR2 FQGNSA. Germline trimming cut 5 bases from V and 0 bases from J; bases unmatched to any gene: 6. This CDR3 spans 16 amino acids. CDR3 loop: CASSTSGTDSYNEQFF. In nucleotides, the CDR3 is TGTGCCAGCAGCACTAGCGGAACCGACTCCTACAATGAGCAGTTCTTC.

This rearrangement joins TRBV3-1 (or the pseudogene TRBV3-2) to TRBJ1-1; TRBD1 aligns across 9 bases. V lost 2 bases, J lost 2 bases, and 6 bases stayed unmatched. The CDR3 has 16 amino acids. Looked up from germline, CDR1 is LGHDT and CDR2 is YNNKEL (reference sequence). CDR3 region: CASSQYRGRVNTEAFF. The CDR3 DNA reads TGTGCCAGCAGCCAATACAGGGGGCGCGTAAACACTGAAGCTTTCTTT.

The chain uses TRBV19 and TRBJ1-5; 7 nucleotides line up with TRBD1. The CDR3 length is 13 residues. Trimming took 10 bases from V and 6 from J; bases not matched to a gene: 9. Germline assignment: CDR1 LNHDA and CDR2 SQIVND (reference sequence). CDR3 protein: CAIGQARFQPQHF. The CDR3 nucleotides read TGTGCCATTGGACAGGCCCGGTTTCAGCCCCAGCATTTT.

The gene calls are TRBV19 and TRBJ2-4, with 11 bases lining up with TRBD1. Germline V gives CDR1 LNHDA, CDR2 SQIVND (reference sequence). The CDR3 contains 13 residues. The J segment lost 8 bases and the V segment lost 3 bases, leaving 0 bases of the junction unmatched. CDR3 region: CASSMGQGDIQYF. CDR3 nucleotide sequence: TGTGCCAGTAGTATGGGACAGGGGGACATTCAGTACTTC.

This clone appeared once. This chain uses TRBV7-3 with TRBJ2-5; 7 bases are shared with TRBD2. Germline CDR1 SGHTA, CDR2 FQGTGA. The trim removed 1 base at V and 5 bases at J, leaving 19 bases unmatched. The CDR3 contains 19 residues. CDR3 DNA sequence: TGTGCCAGCAGCTTAATCGGGGGAGGGATAGGAGGAGGAGGGGAGACCCAGTACTTC. The encoded protein is CASSLIGGGIGGGGETQYF.